Presented here are 9 T cell receptor beta chains from one specimen sequenced in a study of blood T cell repertoires in COVID-19. Assay used: immunoSEQ multiplex PCR; TCRdb lists only in-frame clones, some missing. This sample yields 200,000 or so clones, of which roughly 90% are seen a single time; around 0.76% belongs to the top ten. Sequencing used peripheral blood. Receptor source: a woman in her 70s with acute or convalescent COVID-19.

The V gene is TRBV27, the J gene TRBJ1-1; D is unclear. This CDR3 has 15 amino acids. Trimming removed 5 bases from V and 6 bases from J, with 19 bases in between. Germline-derived CDR1 and CDR2 are MNHEY and SMNVEV (reference sequence). CDR3 DNA sequence: TGTGCCAGCAGTACCCTGAGAGGAATTCGGGCTGAAGCTTTCTTT. Translation: CASSTLRGIRAEAFF.

This clone was recorded only once. This rearrangement joins TRBV29-1 to TRBJ2-1, with D possibly TRBD2 on 6 matching bases. This CDR3 is built from 17 residues. V was trimmed by 5 bases and J by 7 bases, leaving 27 bases between them. Germline V gene data show CDR1 as SQVTM and CDR2 as ANQGSEA. This chain's CDR3 is CSVTSWRGGPSGNEQFF. As DNA, the CDR3 is TGCAGCGTTACTAGCTGGAGGGGCGGGCCCTCAGGGAATGAGCAGTTCTTC.

This rearrangement joins TRBV18 to TRBJ2-1, with D perhaps matching TRBD1 (6 bases). Germline V gene data show CDR1 as KGHSH and CDR2 as LQKENI. The length of the CDR3 is 15 residues. V gave up 6 bases and J gave up 3 bases, with 15 bases separating them. CDR3 nucleotide sequence: TGTGCCAGCTCGCGTCAGCGCAGGGGCTACAATGAGCAGTTCTTC. Translation: CASSRQRRGYNEQFF.

The chain uses TRBV7-2 and TRBJ2-1, with a tentative D call TRBD2 (6 bases). The CDR3 runs 14 residues. V was cut by 3 bases and J by 5 bases, with 11 bases left in between. Germline-derived CDR1 and CDR2 are SGHTA and FQGNSA. This CDR3 is CASSFGTSHNEQFF. CDR3 nucleotide sequence: TGTGCCAGCAGCTTCGGGACTTCTCACAATGAGCAGTTCTTC.

The chain couples TRBV5-5 to TRBJ1-1, with 7 positions matching TRBD1. Germline values: CDR1 SGHKS, CDR2 YYEKEE (reference sequence). J was trimmed by 1 base and V by 3 bases; bases with no gene match: 3. This CDR3 region has 14 residues. The CDR3 here is CASSSQGGNTEAFF. For the CDR3, the DNA is TGTGCCAGCAGCTCTCAGGGGGGGAACACTGAAGCTTTCTTT. The whole variable domain, filled in from reference TRBV5-5 and TRBJ1-1, reads DAGVTQSPTHLIKTRGQQVTLRCSPISGHKSVSWYQQVLGQGPQFIFQYYEKEERGRGNFPDRFSARQFPNYSSELNVNALLLGDSALYLCASSSQGGNTEAFFGQGTRLTVV.

By share of the sample, this clone is medium-sized. The chain carries TRBV5-6 and TRBJ2-2; D gene unclear. Germline CDR1 SGHDT, CDR2 YYEEEE. Trimming left V 4 bases short and J 2 bases short, with 9 bases between. The CDR3 extends over 14 amino acids. The CDR3 here is CASSLASNTGELFF. For the CDR3, the DNA is TGTGCCAGCAGCCTGGCGAGTAACACCGGGGAGCTGTTTTTT.

This chain links TRBV7-8 with TRBJ1-1, with 7 bases identical to TRBD1. Germline CDR1 is SGHVS and CDR2 is FQNEAQ. The J segment lost 2 bases and the V segment lost 5 bases, leaving 5 bases of the junction unmatched. CDR3 length: 14 residues. Here the CDR3 reads CASSPGTANTEAFF. CDR3 nucleotide sequence: TGTGCCAGCAGCCCTGGGACAGCTAACACTGAAGCTTTCTTT.

Here the CDR3 DNA reads TGTGCCAGCAGCCCTAGCGGGAGAGGCACCGGGGAGCTGTTTTTT. This sequence encodes CASSPSGRGTGELFF. This chain joins TRBV7-2 and TRBJ2-2; 10 positions agree with TRBD2. Trimming took 5 bases from V and 4 from J; bases not matched to a gene: 4. CDR1 and CDR2 (germline): SGHTA, FQGNSA. The CDR3 runs 15 residues.

The V call is TRBV7-2, the J call TRBJ1-3, with D unclear. The CDR3 spans 13 residues. Germline V gene lookup returns CDR1 SGHTA and CDR2 FQGNSA. Trimming removed 1 base from V and 4 bases from J, with 5 bases in between. The CDR3 loop is CASSLDVGNTIYF. DNA of the CDR3: TGTGCCAGCAGCTTAGATGTAGGAAACACCATATATTTT. Drawing the rest from reference TRBV7-2 and TRBJ1-3, the complete variable domain is GAGVSQSPSNKVTEKGKDVELRCDPISGHTALYWYRQSLGQGLEFLIYFQGNSAPDKSGLPSDRFSAERTGGSVSTLTIQRTQQEDSAVYLCASSLDVGNTIYFGEGSWLTVV.